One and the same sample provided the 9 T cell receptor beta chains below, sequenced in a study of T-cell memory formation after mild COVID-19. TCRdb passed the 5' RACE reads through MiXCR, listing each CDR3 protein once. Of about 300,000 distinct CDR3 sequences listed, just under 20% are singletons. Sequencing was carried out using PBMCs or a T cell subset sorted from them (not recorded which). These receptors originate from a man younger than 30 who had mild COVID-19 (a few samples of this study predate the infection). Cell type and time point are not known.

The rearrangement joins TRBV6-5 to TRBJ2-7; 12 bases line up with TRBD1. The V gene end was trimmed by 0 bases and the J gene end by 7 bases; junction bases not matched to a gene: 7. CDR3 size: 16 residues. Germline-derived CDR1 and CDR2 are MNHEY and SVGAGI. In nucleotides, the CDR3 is TGTGCCAGCAGTTACTCGGGAGGGACAGGGGGCCTTGAGCAGTACTTC. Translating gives CASSYSGGTGGLEQYF.

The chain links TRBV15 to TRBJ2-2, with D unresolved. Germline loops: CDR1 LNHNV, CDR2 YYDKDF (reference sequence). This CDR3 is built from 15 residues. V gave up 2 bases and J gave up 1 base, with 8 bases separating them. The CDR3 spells CATSRPYWNTGELFF. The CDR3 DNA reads TGTGCCACCAGCAGACCATATTGGAACACCGGGGAGCTGTTTTTT.

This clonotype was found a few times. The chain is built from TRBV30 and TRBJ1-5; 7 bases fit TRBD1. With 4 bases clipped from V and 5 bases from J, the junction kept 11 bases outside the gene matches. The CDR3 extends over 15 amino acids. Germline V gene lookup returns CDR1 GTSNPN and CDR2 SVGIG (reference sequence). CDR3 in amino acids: CAWKSPDRRDQPQHF. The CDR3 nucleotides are TGTGCCTGGAAATCTCCGGACAGGAGAGATCAGCCCCAGCATTTT.

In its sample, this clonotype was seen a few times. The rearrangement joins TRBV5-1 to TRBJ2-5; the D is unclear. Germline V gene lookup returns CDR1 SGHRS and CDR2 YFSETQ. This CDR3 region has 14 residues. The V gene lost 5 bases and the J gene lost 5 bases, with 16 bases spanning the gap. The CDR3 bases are TGCGCCAGCAGAAGCGCCTCGTTCAGGGAGACCCAGTACTTC. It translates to CASRSASFRETQYF.

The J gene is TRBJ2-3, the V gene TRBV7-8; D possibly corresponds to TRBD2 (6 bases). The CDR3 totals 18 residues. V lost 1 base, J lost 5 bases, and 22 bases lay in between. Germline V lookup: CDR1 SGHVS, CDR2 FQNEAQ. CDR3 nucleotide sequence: TGTGCCAGCAGCTTAGTCGGTTGGGCGGGGACGGGGAAAGATACGCAGTATTTT. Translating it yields CASSLVGWAGTGKDTQYF.

The CDR3 protein is CASSQDRATYNEQFF. In nucleotides, the CDR3 is TGTGCCAGCAGCCAAGACAGGGCTACGTACAATGAGCAGTTCTTC. The chain recombines TRBV7-2 with TRBJ2-1; TRBD1 agrees at 7 bases. The CDR3 has 15 residues. Germline values: CDR1 SGHTA, CDR2 FQGNSA. J gave up 4 bases and V 5 bases, and 8 bases lay outside the gene matches.

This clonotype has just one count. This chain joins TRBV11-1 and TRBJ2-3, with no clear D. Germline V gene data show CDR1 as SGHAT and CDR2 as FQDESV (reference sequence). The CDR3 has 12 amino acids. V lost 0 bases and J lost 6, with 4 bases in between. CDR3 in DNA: TGTGCCAGCAGCTTAGCTATTGATACGCAGTATTTT. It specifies CASSLAIDTQYF.

The CDR3 coding sequence is TGTGCCAGCAGTTACTCGACCCTAGGTCTCCACCGCCGAGTAGGTGAAAAACTGTTTTTT. Translation: CASSYSTLGLHRRVGEKLFF. V is TRBV6-5 and J is TRBJ1-4; no clear D gene. Germline loops: CDR1 MNHEY, CDR2 SVGAGI. This CDR3 region has 20 residues. Deletions cut 0 bases from V and 7 bases from J, with 27 bases between.

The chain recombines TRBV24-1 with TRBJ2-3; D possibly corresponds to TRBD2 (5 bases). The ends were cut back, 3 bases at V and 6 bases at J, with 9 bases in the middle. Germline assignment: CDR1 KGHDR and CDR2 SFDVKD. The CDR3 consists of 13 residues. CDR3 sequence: CATSDRGLDTQYF. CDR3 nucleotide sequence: TGTGCCACCAGTGATAGAGGGCTGGATACGCAGTATTTT.